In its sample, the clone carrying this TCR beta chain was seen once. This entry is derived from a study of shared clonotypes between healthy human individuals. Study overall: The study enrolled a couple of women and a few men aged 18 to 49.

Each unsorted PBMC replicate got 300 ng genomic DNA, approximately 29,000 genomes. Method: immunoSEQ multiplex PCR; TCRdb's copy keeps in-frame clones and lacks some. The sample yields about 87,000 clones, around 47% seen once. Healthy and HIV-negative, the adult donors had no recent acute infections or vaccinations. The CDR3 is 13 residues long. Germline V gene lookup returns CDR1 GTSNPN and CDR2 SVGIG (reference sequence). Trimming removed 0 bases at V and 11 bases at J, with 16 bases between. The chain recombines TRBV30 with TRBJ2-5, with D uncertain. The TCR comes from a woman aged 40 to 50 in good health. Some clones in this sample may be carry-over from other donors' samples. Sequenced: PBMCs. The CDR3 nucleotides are TGTGCCTGGAGTGTCTCTTCCCCCTCCGGGCAGTACTTC. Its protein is CAWSVSSPSGQYF.